The next 5 T cell receptor beta chains were all read from a single sample in a study of T cell responses to AZD1222 COVID-19 vaccine. Method: immunoSEQ multiplex PCR; TCRdb's copy keeps in-frame clones and lacks some. The repertoire holds fewer than 120,000 clones, with about 85% as singletons. Source: peripheral blood, taken on day 0 of AZD1222 vaccination. The receptors come from an adult in good health.

J is TRBJ1-1 and V is TRBV24-1; a weak D match, TRBD1 (6 bases). Germline V gene data show CDR1 as KGHDR and CDR2 as SFDVKD. There are 15 residues in the CDR3. V was clipped by 5 bases and J by 6 bases, with 18 bases between them. The CDR3 nucleotides are TGTGCCACCAGTGGCGGGGGGCAGTCCCGGTCTGAAGCTTTCTTT. Amino acids: CATSGGGQSRSEAFF.

The genes are TRBV3-1 (or the pseudogene TRBV3-2) and TRBJ2-3, with D unresolved. Germline lookup yields CDR1 LGHDT and CDR2 YNNKEL (reference sequence). The CDR3 runs 14 residues. The V gene lost 0 bases and the J gene lost 13 bases, with 17 bases spanning the gap. The CDR3 DNA is TGTGCCAGCAGCCAAGATGACCGTGGCCCTCAGGAGTATTTT. Translation gives CASSQDDRGPQEYF.

The V gene is TRBV28, the J gene TRBJ2-7, with D hard to call. Germline V lookup: CDR1 MDHEN, CDR2 SYDVKM. Trimming cost V 3 bases and J 2 bases, with 11 bases left between them. The CDR3 runs 14 residues. The CDR3 protein is CASSFSLYPYEQYF. CDR3 coding DNA: TGTGCCAGCAGTTTTTCTCTATACCCCTACGAGCAGTACTTC.

V is TRBV6-5 and J is TRBJ1-1; 8 bases map to TRBD1. V lost 7 bases to trimming and J lost 1 base; unmatched junction nucleotides: 2. Germline V gene data show CDR1 as MNHEY and CDR2 as SVGAGI. The CDR3 spans 13 residues. The CDR3 DNA is TGTGCCAGCATTGGACAGGGGAACACTGAAGCTTTCTTT. Translating it yields CASIGQGNTEAFF.

The CDR3 nucleotides read TGTGCCAGCAGCTTAACCGGGGTAACGGAGACCCAGTACTTC. Translated, it gives CASSLTGVTETQYF. The rearrangement uses TRBV7-3 and TRBJ2-5; a weak D match, TRBD2 (5 bases). The CDR3 consists of 14 residues. V gave up 0 bases and J gave up 5 bases, with 10 bases separating them. The germline CDR1 and CDR2 sequences are SGHTA and FQGTGA.